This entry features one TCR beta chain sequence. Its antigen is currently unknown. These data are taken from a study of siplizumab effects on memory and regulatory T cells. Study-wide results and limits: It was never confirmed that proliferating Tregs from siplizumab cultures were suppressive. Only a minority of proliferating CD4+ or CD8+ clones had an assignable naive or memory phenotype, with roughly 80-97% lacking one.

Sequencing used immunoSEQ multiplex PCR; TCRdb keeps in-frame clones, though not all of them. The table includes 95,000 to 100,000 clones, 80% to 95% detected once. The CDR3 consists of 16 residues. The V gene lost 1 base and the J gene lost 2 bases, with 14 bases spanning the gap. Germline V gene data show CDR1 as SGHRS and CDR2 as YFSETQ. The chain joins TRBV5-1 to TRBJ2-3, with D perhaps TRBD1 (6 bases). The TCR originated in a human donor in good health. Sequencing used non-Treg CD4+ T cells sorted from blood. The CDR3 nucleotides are TGCGCCAGCAGCTTGCCCGGACAGAGCCACACAGATACGCAGTATTTT. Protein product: CASSLPGQSHTDTQYF.